This TCR beta chain was recovered during a study of CD8 T cells in Susac syndrome. The sequenced target, TCR beta, came from blood CD8+ and CD4+ T cells. V dropped 5 bases and J dropped 12; count of bases not matched to a gene: 9. The germline V gene encodes CDR1 SGHTA and CDR2 FQGNSA. The CDR3 length is 14 residues. An input of roughly 0.5 to 1 ug of RNA was subjected to reverse transcription using random hexamers. Across 54 Vbeta and 13 Jbeta, immunoSEQ multiplex PCR amplified TCR beta CDR3. Each CDR3 protein is one row after TCRdb ran MiXCR on the immunoSEQ multiplex PCR reads. This table has 180,000 or so distinct CDR3 sequences, approximately 96% appearing once.

The sequenced sample consisted of CD4+ T cells from PBMCs. The V call is TRBV7-2, the J call TRBJ2-1, with 11 bases fitting TRBD2. This clonotype originated in a human donor with multiple sclerosis. The CDR3 sequence: CASSSGTSGGRQFF. The DNA for the CDR3 is TGTGCCAGCAGCAGCGGGACTAGCGGTGGGAGGCAGTTCTTC.